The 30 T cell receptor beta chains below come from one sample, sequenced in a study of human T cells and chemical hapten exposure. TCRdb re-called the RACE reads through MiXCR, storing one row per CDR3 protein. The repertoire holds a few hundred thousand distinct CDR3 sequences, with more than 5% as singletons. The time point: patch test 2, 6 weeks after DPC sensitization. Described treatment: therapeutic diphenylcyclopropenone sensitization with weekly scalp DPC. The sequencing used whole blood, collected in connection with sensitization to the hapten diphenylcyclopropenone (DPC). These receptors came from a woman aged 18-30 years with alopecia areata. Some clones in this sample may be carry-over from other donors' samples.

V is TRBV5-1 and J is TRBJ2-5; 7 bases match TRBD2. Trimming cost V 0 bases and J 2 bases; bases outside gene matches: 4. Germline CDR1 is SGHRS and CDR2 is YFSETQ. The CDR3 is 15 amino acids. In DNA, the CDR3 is TGCGCCAGCAGCTTGGGGGGGACTATTCAAGAGACCCAGTACTTC. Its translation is CASSLGGTIQETQYF.

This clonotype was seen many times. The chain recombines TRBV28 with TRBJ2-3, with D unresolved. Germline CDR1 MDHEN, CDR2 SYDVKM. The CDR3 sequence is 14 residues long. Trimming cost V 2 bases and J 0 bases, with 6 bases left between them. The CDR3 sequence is CASSLGSSTDTQYF. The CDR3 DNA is TGTGCCAGCAGTTTAGGGTCTAGCACAGATACGCAGTATTTT.

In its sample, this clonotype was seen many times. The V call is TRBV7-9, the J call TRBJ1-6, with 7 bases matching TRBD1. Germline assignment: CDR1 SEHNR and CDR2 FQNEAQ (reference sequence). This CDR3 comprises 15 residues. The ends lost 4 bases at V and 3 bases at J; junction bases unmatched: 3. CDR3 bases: TGTGCCAGCAGCTCACAGGGGCTCTATAATTCACCCCTCCACTTT. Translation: CASSSQGLYNSPLHF.

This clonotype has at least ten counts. CDR3 residues: CSATSGETEAFF. The CDR3 DNA reads as TGCAGTGCTACATCAGGGGAAACTGAAGCTTTCTTT. The chain uses TRBV20-1 and TRBJ1-1; D is possibly TRBD1 (6 bases). V lost 4 bases and J lost 5, with 11 bases in between. The V gene's germline CDR1 is DFQATT and CDR2 SNEGSKA (reference sequence). This CDR3 comprises 12 residues.

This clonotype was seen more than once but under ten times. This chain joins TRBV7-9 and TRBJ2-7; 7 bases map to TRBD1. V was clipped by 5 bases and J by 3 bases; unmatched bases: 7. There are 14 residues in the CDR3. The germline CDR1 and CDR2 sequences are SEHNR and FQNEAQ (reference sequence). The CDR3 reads CASSRQGLIYEQYF. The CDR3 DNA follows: TGTGCCAGCAGCCGACAGGGATTAATCTACGAGCAGTACTTC. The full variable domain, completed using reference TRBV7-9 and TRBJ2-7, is DTGVSQNPRHKITKRGQNVTFRCDPISEHNRLYWYRQTLGQGPEFLTYFQNEAQLEKSRLLSDRFSAERPKGSFSTLEIQRTEQGDSAMYLCASSRQGLIYEQYFGPGTRLTVT.

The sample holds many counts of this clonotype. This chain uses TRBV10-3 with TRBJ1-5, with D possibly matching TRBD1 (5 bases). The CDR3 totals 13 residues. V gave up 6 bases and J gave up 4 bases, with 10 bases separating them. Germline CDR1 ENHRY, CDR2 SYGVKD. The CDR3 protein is CAISREGNQPQHF. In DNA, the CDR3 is TGTGCCATCAGCAGGGAAGGAAATCAGCCCCAGCATTTT.

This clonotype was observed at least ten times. The CDR3 sequence: CSVEVSGDNEQFF. In nucleotides, the CDR3 is TGCAGCGTTGAAGTTAGCGGGGACAATGAGCAGTTCTTC. The chain carries TRBV29-1 and TRBJ2-1; 8 bases align to TRBD2. With 1 base clipped from V and 5 bases from J, the junction kept 1 base outside the gene matches. Germline values: CDR1 SQVTM, CDR2 ANQGSEA. CDR3 length: 13 residues.

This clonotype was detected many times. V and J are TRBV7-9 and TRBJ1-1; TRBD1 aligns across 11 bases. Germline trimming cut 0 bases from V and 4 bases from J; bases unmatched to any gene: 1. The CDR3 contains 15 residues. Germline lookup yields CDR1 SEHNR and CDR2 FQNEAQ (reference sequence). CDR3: CASSLAGTGGTEAFF. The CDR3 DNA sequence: TGTGCCAGCAGCTTAGCGGGGACAGGGGGCACTGAAGCTTTCTTT. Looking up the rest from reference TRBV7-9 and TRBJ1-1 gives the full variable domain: DTGVSQNPRHKITKRGQNVTFRCDPISEHNRLYWYRQTLGQGPEFLTYFQNEAQLEKSRLLSDRFSAERPKGSFSTLEIQRTEQGDSAMYLCASSLAGTGGTEAFFGQGTRLTVV.

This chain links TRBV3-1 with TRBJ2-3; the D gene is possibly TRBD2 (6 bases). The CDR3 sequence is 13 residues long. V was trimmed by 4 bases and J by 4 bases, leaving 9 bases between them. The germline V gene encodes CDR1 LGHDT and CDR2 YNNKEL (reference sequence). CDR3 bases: TGTGCCAGCAGCCCGACTAGATCAGATACGCAGTATTTT. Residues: CASSPTRSDTQYF.

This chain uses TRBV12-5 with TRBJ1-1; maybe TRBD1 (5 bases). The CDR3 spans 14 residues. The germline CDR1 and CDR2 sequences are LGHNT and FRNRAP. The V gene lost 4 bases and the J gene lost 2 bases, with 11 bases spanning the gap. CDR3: CASGWGTVNTEAFF. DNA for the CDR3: TGTGCTAGTGGTTGGGGGACCGTAAACACTGAAGCTTTCTTT.

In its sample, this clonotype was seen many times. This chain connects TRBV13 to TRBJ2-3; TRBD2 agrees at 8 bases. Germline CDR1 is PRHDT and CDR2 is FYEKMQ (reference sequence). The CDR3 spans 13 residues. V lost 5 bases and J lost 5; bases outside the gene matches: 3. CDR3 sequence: CASSPGLEDTQYF. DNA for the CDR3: TGTGCCAGCAGCCCGGGACTAGAAGATACGCAGTATTTT.

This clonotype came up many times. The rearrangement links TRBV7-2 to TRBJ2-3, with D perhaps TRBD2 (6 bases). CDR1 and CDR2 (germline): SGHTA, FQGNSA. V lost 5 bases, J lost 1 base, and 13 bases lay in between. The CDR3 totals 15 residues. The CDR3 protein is CASSQRVLRTDTQYF. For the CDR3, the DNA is TGTGCCAGCAGCCAGCGGGTTCTACGCACAGATACGCAGTATTTT.

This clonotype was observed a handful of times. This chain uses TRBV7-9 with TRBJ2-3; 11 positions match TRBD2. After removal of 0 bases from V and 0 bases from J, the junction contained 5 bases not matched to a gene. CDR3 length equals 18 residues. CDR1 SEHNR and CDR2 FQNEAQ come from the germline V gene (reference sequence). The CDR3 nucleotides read TGTGCCAGCAGCTTAGCTTCCACTAGCGGGGGTAGCACAGATACGCAGTATTTT. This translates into CASSLASTSGGSTDTQYF.

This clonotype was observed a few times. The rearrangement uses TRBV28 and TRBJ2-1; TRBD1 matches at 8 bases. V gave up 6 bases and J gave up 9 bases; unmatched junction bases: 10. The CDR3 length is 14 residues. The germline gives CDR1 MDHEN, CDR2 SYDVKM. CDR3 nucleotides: TGTGCCAGCAGGTACACACAGGGGGTGGGTGAGCAGTTCTTC. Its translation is CASRYTQGVGEQFF. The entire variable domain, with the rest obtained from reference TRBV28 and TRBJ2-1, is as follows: DVKVTQSSRYLVKRTGEKVFLECVQDMDHENMFWYRQDPGLGLRLIYFSYDVKMKEKGDIPEGYSVSREKKERFSLILESASTNQTSMYLCASRYTQGVGEQFFGPGTRLTVL.

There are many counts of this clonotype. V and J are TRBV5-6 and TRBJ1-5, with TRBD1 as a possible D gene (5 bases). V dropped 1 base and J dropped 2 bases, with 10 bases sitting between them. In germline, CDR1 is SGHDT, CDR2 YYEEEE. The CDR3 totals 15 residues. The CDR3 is CASSLWVTGNQPQHF. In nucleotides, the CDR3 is TGTGCCAGCAGCTTGTGGGTGACAGGCAATCAGCCCCAGCATTTT.

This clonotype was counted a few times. The CDR3 DNA is TGTGCCAGCAGTTACTCGATGTCTCTAGCGGGGGGAACAGATACGCAGTATTTT. Translation gives CASSYSMSLAGGTDTQYF. The chain combines TRBV6-6 with TRBJ2-3; 11 nucleotides agree with TRBD2. The CDR3 sequence is 18 residues long. V was clipped by 0 bases and J by 3 bases; unmatched bases: 8. Germline V lookup: CDR1 MNHNY, CDR2 SVGAGI (reference sequence).

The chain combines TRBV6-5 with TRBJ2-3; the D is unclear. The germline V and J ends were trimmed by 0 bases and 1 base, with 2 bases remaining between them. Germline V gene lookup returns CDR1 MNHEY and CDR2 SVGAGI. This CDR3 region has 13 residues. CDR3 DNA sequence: TGTGCCAGCAGTTACTCGGGCACAGATACGCAGTATTTT. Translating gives CASSYSGTDTQYF.

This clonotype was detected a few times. The chain's CDR3 is CAISPGLSTEQFF. CDR3 sequence (DNA): TGTGCCATCAGTCCGGGACTTTCAACTGAGCAGTTCTTC. V and J are TRBV10-3 and TRBJ2-1, with D possibly matching TRBD2 (6 bases). There are 13 residues in the CDR3. Germline V CDR1 and CDR2: ENHRY, SYGVKD. V dropped 5 bases and J dropped 9 bases, with 14 bases sitting between them.

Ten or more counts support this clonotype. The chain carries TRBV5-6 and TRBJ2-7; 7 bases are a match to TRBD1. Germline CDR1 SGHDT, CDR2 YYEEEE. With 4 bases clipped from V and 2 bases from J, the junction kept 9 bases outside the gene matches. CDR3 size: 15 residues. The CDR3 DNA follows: TGTGCCAGCAGCCAGGGGGTAGGCGGTACCTACGAGCAGTACTTC. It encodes CASSQGVGGTYEQYF.

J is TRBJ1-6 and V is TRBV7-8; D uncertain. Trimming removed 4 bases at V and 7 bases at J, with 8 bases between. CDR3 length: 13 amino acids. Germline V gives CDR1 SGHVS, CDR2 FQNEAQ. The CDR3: CASSWADNSPLHF. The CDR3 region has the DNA TGTGCCAGCAGCTGGGCGGACAATTCACCCCTCCACTTT.

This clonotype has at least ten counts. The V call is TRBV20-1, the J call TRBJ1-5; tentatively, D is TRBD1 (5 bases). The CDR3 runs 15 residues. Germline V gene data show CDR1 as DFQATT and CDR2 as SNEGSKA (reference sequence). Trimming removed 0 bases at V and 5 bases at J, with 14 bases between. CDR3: CSAREARGGDQPQHF. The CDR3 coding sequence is TGCAGTGCTAGAGAGGCCCGGGGAGGGGATCAGCCCCAGCATTTT.

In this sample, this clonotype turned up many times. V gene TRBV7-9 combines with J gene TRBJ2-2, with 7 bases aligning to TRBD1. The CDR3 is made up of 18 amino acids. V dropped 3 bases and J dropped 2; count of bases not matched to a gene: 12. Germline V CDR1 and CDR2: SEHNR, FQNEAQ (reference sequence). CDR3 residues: CASSLNPFRGSNTGELFF. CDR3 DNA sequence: TGTGCCAGCAGCTTGAATCCCTTCAGGGGGAGTAACACCGGGGAGCTGTTTTTT.

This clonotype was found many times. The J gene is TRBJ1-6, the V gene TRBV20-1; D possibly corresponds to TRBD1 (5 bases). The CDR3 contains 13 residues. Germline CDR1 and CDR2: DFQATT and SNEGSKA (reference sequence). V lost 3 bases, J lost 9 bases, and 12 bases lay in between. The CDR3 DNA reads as TGCAGTGCTAGGCGGGGGAGTGGTTCACCCCTCCACTTT. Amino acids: CSARRGSGSPLHF.

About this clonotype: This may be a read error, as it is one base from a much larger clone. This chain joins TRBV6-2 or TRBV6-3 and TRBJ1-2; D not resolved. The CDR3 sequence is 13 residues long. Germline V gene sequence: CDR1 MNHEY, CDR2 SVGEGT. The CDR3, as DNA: TGTGCCAACAGTTCCGGCAGTAACTATGGCTACACCTTC. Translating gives CANSSGSNYGYTF.

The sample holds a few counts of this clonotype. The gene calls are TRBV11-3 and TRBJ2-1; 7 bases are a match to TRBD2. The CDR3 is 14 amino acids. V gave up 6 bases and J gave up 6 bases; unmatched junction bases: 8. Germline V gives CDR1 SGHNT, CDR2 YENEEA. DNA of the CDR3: TGTGCCAGCAGTCCGGGGGGTTCACCCAATGAGCAGTTCTTC. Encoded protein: CASSPGGSPNEQFF.

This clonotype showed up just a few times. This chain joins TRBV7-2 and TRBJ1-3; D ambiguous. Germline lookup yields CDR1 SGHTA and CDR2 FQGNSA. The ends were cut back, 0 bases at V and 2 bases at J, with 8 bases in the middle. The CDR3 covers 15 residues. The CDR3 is CASSLATNPGNTIYF. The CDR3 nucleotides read TGTGCCAGCAGCTTAGCGACGAATCCTGGAAACACCATATATTTT.

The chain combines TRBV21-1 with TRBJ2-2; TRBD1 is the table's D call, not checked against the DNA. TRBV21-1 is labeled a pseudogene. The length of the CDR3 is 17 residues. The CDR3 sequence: CASSKGVSGEATGELFF. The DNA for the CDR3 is TGTGCCAGCAGCAAAGGTGTTTCAGGGGAGGCCACCGGGGAGCTGTTTTTT.

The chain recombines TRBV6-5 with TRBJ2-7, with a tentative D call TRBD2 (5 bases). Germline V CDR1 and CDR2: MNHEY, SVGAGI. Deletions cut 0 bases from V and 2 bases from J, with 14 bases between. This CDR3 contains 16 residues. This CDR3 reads CASSYSAADGAYEQYF. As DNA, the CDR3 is TGTGCCAGCAGTTACTCCGCCGCGGACGGGGCCTACGAGCAGTACTTC.

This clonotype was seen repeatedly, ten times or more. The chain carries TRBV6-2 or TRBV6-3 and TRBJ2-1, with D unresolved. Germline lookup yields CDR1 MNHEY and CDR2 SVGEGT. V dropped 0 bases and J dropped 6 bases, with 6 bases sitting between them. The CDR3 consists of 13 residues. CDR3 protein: CASSYSIPNEQFF. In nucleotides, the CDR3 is TGTGCCAGCAGTTACTCGATACCCAATGAGCAGTTCTTC.

The CDR3 coding sequence is TGTGCCAGCAGCAAAGCTATCTACACCTTC. This codes for CASSKAIYTF. The V and J genes are TRBV21-1 and TRBJ1-2. TRBV21-1 is marked as a pseudogene. This CDR3 is built from 10 residues.